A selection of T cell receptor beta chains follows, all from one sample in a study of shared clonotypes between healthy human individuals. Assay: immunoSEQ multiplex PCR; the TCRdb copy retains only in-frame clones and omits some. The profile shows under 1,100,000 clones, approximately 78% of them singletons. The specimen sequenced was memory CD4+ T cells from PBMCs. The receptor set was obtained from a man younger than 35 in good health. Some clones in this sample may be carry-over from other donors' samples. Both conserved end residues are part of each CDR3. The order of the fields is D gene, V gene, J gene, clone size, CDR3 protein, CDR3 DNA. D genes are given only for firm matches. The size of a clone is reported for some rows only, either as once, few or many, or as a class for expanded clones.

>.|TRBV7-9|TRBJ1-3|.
CASSFHEGNTIYF
TGTGCCAGCAGCTTCCACGAGGGGAACACCATATATTTT
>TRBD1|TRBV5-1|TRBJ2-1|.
CASSPTGGDWDNEQFF
TGCGCCAGCAGCCCGACAGGGGGCGATTGGGACAATGAGCAGTTCTTC
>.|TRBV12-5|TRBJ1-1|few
CASGLQENTEAFF
TGTGCTAGTGGTTTACAGGAGAACACTGAAGCTTTCTTT
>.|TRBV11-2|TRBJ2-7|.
CASSLVAVTYYF
TGTGCCAGCAGCTTAGTGGCGGTAACGTATTACTTC
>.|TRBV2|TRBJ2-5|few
CASSVGETQYF
TGTGCCAGCAGTGTGGGCGAGACCCAGTACTTC
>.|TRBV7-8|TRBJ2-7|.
CASSLERESYEQYF
TGTGCCAGCAGCTTGGAGCGCGAGTCCTACGAGCAGTACTTC
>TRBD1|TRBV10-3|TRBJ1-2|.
CAIRGDRDYGYTF
TGTGCCATCAGGGGGGACAGAGACTATGGCTACACCTTC
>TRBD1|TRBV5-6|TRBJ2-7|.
CASSRRTGRAYEQYF
TGTGCCAGCAGCCGACGGACAGGGCGGGCCTACGAGCAGTACTTC
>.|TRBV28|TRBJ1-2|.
CASTGGGYLRYGYTF
TGTGCCAGCACCGGGGGTGGGTATTTGCGCTATGGCTACACCTTC
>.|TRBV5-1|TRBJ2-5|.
CASSTDPDETQYF
TGCGCCAGCAGCACCGACCCCGACGAGACCCAGTACTTC
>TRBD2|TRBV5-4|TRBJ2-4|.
CASRSRGPGGGKNIQYF
TGTGCCAGCAGATCCCGAGGGCCGGGAGGGGGCAAAAACATTCAGTACTTC
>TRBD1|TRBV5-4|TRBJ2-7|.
CASSSGGQGTHYEQYF
TGTGCCAGCAGCTCTGGGGGACAGGGGACCCACTACGAGCAGTACTTC
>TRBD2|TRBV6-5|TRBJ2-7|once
CASSANGLAGTEQYF
TGTGCCAGCAGTGCAAATGGGCTAGCGGGAACCGAGCAGTACTTC
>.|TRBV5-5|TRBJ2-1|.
CASSLYSGSYNEQFF
TGTGCCAGCAGCTTGTATAGCGGCTCCTACAATGAGCAGTTCTTC
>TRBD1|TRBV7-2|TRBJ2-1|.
CASSTRTGNEQFF
TGTGCCAGCAGCACCCGGACAGGCAATGAGCAGTTCTTC
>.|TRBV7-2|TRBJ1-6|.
CASSQTAQTVSPLHF
TGTGCCAGCAGCCAAACGGCCCAGACGGTTTCACCCCTCCACTTT
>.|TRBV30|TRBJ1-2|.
CAWGEGVNGYTF
TGTGCCTGGGGTGAAGGGGTTAATGGCTACACCTTC
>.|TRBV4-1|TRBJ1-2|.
CASSPTGLGLGYTF
TGCGCCAGCAGCCCGACAGGTCTGGGGCTCGGCTACACCTTC
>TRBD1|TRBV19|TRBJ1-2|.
CASSTYNRDRGQRDYGYTF
TGTGCCAGTAGTACTTACAACCGGGACAGGGGGCAAAGGGACTATGGCTACACCTTC
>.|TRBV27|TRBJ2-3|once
CASSFPGSTDTQYF
TGTGCCAGCAGTTTCCCAGGTAGCACAGATACGCAGTATTTT
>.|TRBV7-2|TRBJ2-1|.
CASSLTASYNEQFF
TGTGCCAGCAGCTTGACAGCCTCCTACAATGAGCAGTTCTTC
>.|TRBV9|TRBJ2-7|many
CASSPSQVYEQYF
TGTGCCAGCAGCCCCTCACAGGTATACGAGCAGTACTTC
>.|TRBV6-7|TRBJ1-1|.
CASREGLDTEAFF
TGTGCCAGCAGGGAGGGGTTGGACACTGAAGCTTTCTTT
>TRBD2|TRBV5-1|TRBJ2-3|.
CASSLGTSGLTDTQYF
TGCGCCAGCAGCTTGGGGACTAGCGGGCTCACAGATACGCAGTATTTT
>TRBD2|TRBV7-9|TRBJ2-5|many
CASSLGLAAETQYF
TGTGCCAGCAGCCTAGGACTAGCCGCGGAGACCCAGTACTTC
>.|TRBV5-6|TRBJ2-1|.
CASSLRQERWQFF
TGTGCCAGCAGCCTAAGACAGGAGAGGTGGCAGTTCTTC
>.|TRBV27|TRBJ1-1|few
CASSLLGGSVNTEAFF
TGTGCCAGCAGTTTATTGGGCGGCTCTGTGAACACTGAAGCTTTCTTT
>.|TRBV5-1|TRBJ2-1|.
CASRRNNEQFF
TGCGCCAGCAGACGAAACAATGAGCAGTTCTTC
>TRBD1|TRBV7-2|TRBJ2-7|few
CASSLLRDRGPYEQYF
TGTGCCAGCAGCTTACTCCGGGACAGGGGACCCTACGAGCAGTACTTC
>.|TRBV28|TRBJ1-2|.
CASSTIQGSHGYTF
TGTGCCAGCAGCACCATTCAGGGTAGTCATGGCTACACCTTC
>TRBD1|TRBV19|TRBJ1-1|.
CASNPGGAGHKYTEAFF
TGTGCCAGTAATCCAGGGGGCGCGGGTCATAAGTACACTGAAGCTTTCTTT
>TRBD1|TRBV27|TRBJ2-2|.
CASSLSTGSGTGELFF
TGTGCCAGCAGTTTATCGACAGGGTCGGGCACCGGGGAGCTGTTTTTT
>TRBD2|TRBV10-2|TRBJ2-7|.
CASSESTSPTYEQYF
TGCGCCAGCAGTGAGTCGACTAGCCCGACCTACGAGCAGTACTTC